The 2 T cell receptor beta chains in this list originate from one sample, sequenced in a study of T-cell reconstitution after alpha-beta-depleted transplantation in children. A library of TCRbeta sequences, prepared with unique molecular identifiers, was generated. One entry per CDR3 protein results from TCRdb running MiXCR on the PCR reads. The table records about 420,000 distinct CDR3 sequences, 15% to 20% of them present only once. The input for sequencing was PBMCs, mostly from graft donor cells, taken 360 days after TCRalphabeta/CD19-depleted stem cell transplant. The source of these receptors is a boy in the first two years of life who had a stem cell transplant for Wiskott-Aldrich syndrome, so the T cells may come from the graft donor.

This clonotype was found a few times. The genes are TRBV20-1 and TRBJ1-1, with TRBD1 as a possible D gene (6 bases). The CDR3 loop spans 12 amino acids. Germline CDR1 and CDR2: DFQATT and SNEGSKA (reference sequence). V lost 5 bases and J 2 bases, leaving 9 bases between the germline ends. The CDR3 spells CSAWTDNTEAFF. The CDR3 bases are TGCAGTGCTTGGACAGACAACACTGAAGCTTTCTTT.

The DNA of the CDR3 is TGCGCCAGCAGCCAAGAATTCCGGTACGAGCAGTACTTC. Its protein is CASSQEFRYEQYF. The chain combines TRBV4-3 with TRBJ2-7; no definite D call. This CDR3 comprises 13 residues. The V gene's germline CDR1 is LGHNA and CDR2 YSLEER. Deletions cut 0 bases from V and 4 bases from J, with 7 bases between.